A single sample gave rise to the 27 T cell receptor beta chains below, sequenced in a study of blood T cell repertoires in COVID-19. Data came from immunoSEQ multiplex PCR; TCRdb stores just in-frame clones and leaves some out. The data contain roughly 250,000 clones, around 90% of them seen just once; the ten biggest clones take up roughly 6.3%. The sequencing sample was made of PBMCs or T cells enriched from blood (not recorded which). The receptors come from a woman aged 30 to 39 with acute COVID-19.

CDR3 DNA sequence: TGTGCCAGCACCTCCCTCCTTCCAGCGGGGGGGCTCGGGACAAACACAGATACGCAGTATTTT. Translated, it gives CASTSLLPAGGLGTNTDTQYF. The chain employs TRBV2 and TRBJ2-3; TRBD2 aligns across 10 bases. Germline-derived CDR1 and CDR2 are SNHLY and FYNNEI. The CDR3 has 21 amino acids. Trimming took 7 bases from V and 2 from J; bases not matched to a gene: 24.

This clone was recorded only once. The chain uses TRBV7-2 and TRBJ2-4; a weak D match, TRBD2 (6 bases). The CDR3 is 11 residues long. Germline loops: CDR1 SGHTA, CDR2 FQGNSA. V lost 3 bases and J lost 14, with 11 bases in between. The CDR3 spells CASSFGTFKYF. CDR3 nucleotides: TGTGCCAGCAGCTTCGGGACTTTCAAGTACTTC.

CDR3 DNA: TGTGCTAGTGGCCCGGACAGGCCGAGCTCCTACAATGAGCAGTTCTTC. Encoded protein: CASGPDRPSSYNEQFF. This chain joins TRBV12-5 and TRBJ2-1; 7 positions agree with TRBD1. Trimming took 6 bases from V and 0 from J; bases not matched to a gene: 8. The CDR3 loop spans 16 amino acids. Germline CDR1 is LGHNT and CDR2 is FRNRAP.

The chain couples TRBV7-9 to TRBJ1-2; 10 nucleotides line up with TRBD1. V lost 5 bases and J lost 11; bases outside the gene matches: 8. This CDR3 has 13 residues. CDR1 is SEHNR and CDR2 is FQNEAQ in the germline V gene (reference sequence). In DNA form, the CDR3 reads TGTGCCAGCAGCGACCCGGACAGGGGGGATTACACCTTC. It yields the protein CASSDPDRGDYTF.

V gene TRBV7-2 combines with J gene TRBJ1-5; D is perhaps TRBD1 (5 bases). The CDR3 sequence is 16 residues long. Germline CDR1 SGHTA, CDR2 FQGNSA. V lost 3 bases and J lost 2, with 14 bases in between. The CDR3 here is CASSFLGQGGNQPQHF. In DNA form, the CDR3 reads TGTGCCAGCAGCTTTTTGGGGCAGGGTGGCAATCAGCCCCAGCATTTT.

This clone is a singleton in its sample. The CDR3 loop reads CASSLGLAVNTGELFF. CDR3 nucleotide sequence: TGCGCCAGCAGCCTCGGACTAGCGGTAAACACCGGGGAGCTGTTTTTT. The genes are TRBV5-1 and TRBJ2-2, with 10 bases fitting TRBD2. CDR1 is SGHRS and CDR2 is YFSETQ in the germline V gene. The CDR3 runs 16 residues. The junction had 5 bases not matched to a gene; V was cut back by 4 bases and J by 2 bases.

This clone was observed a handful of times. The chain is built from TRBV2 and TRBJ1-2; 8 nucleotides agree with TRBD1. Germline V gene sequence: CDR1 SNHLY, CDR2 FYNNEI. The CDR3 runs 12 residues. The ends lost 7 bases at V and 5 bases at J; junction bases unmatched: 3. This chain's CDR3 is CASMGQAYGYTF. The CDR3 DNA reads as TGTGCCAGCATGGGACAGGCATATGGCTACACCTTC. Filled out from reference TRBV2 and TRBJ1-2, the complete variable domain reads EPEVTQTPSHQVTQMGQEVILRCVPISNHLYFYWYRQILGQKVEFLVSFYNNEISEKSEIFDDQFSVERPDGSNFTLKIRSTKLEDSAMYFCASMGQAYGYTFGSGTRLTVV.

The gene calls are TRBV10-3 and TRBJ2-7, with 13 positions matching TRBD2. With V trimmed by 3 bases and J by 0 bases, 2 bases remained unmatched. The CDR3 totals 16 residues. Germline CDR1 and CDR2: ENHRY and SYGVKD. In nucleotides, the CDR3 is TGTGCCATCAGTGAAGGGACTAGCGGGGTCTCCTACGAGCAGTACTTC. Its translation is CAISEGTSGVSYEQYF.

This chain's CDR3 is CASSLEGSVGTSGRTDTQYF. The CDR3 bases are TGTGCCAGCAGTTTAGAGGGGAGTGTGGGGACTAGCGGCCGCACAGATACGCAGTATTTT. The chain joins TRBV27 to TRBJ2-3; 11 nucleotides line up with TRBD2. The V segment lost 2 bases and the J segment 1 base; nucleotides outside the gene matches: 14. The CDR3 sequence is 20 residues long. Looked up from germline, CDR1 is MNHEY and CDR2 is SMNVEV (reference sequence).

The CDR3 nucleotides read TGTGCCAGCAGCTCCGGGACAGGGGCCCCCGGGGAGCTGTTTTTT. This encodes CASSSGTGAPGELFF. The chain combines TRBV11-2 with TRBJ2-2, with 10 bases matching TRBD1. The J segment lost 6 bases and the V segment lost 4 bases, leaving 5 bases of the junction unmatched. This CDR3 contains 15 residues. Germline loops: CDR1 SGHAT, CDR2 FQNNGV.

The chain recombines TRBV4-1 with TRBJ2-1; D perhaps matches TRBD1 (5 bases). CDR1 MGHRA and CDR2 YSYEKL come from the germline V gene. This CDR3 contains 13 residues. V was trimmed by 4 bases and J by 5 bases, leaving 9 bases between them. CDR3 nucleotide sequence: TGCGCCAGCAGCCCCCGACAGAACAATGAGCAGTTCTTC. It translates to CASSPRQNNEQFF.

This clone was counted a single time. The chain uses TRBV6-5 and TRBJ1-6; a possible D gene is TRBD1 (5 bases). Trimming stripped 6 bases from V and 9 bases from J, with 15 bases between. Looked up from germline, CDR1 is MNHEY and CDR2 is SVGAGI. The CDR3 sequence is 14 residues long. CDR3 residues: CASRSNRGGSPLHF. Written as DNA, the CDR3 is TGTGCCAGCAGATCAAACCGGGGGGGTTCACCCCTCCACTTT.

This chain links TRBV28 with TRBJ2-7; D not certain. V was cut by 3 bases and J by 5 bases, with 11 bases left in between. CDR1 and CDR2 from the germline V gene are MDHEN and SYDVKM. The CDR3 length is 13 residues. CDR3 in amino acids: CASSLVTAHEQYF. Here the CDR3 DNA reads TGTGCCAGCAGTTTGGTTACAGCCCACGAGCAGTACTTC.

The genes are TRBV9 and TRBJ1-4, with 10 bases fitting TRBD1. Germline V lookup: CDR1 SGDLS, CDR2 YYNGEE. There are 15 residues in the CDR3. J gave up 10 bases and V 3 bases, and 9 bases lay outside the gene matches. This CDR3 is CASSASDRGWVKLFF. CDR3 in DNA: TGTGCCAGCAGCGCGTCGGACAGGGGGTGGGTAAAACTGTTTTTT.

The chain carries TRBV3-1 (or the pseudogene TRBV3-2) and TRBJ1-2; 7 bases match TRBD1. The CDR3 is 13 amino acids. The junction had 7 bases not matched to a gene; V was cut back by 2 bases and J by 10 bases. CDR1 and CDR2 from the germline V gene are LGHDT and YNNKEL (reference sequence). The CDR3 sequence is CASSQSFGTDYTF. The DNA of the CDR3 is TGTGCCAGCAGCCAAAGTTTTGGGACAGACTACACCTTC.

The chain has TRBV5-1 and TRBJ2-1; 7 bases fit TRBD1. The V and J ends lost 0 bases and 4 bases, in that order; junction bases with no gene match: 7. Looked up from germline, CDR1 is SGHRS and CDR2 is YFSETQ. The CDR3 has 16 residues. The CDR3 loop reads CASSLVPGQLYNEQFF. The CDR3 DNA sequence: TGCGCCAGCAGCTTGGTACCGGGACAGCTTTACAATGAGCAGTTCTTC.

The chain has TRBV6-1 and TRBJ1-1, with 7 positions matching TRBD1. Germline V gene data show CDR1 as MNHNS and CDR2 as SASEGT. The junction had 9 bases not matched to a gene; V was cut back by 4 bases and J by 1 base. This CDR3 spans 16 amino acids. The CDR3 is CASSARRGRGNTEAFF. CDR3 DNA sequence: TGTGCCAGCAGTGCGAGGAGGGGGCGAGGGAACACTGAAGCTTTCTTT.

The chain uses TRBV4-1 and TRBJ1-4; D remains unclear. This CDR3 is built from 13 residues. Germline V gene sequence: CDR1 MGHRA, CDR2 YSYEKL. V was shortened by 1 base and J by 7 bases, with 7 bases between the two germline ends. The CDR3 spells CASSQALSEKLFF. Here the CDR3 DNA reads TGCGCCAGCAGCCAAGCTCTTTCTGAAAAACTGTTTTTT.

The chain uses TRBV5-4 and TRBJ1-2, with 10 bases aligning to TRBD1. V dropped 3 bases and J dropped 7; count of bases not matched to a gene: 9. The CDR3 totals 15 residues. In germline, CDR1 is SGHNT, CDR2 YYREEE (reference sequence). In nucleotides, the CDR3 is TGTGCCAGCAGCTCACCGAGACAGGGGGCGCCTGGCTACACCTTC. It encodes CASSSPRQGAPGYTF. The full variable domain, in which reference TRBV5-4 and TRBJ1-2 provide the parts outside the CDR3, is ETGVTQSPTHLIKTRGQQVTLRCSSQSGHNTVSWYQQALGQGPQFIFQYYREEENGRGNFPPRFSGLQFPNYSSELNVNALELDDSALYLCASSSPRQGAPGYTFGSGTRLTVV.

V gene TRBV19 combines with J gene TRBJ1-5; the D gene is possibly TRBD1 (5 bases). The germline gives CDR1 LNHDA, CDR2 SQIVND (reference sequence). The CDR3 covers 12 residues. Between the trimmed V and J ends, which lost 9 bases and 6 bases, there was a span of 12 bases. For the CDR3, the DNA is TGTGCCAGCAACGTCGGGGGTCAGCCCCAGCATTTT. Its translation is CASNVGGQPQHF.

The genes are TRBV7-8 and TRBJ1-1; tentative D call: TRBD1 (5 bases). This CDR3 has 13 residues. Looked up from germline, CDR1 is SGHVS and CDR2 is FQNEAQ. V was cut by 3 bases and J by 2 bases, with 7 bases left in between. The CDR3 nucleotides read TGTGCCAGCAGCTTGCAGGGAAACACTGAAGCTTTCTTT. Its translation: CASSLQGNTEAFF.

CDR3 sequence (DNA): TGTGCCAGCGACGTCATGCATACCGGGACACATAATTCACCCCTCCACTTT. It translates to CASDVMHTGTHNSPLHF. The rearrangement links TRBV19 to TRBJ1-6; the D gene is possibly TRBD1 (6 bases). In germline, CDR1 is LNHDA, CDR2 SQIVND (reference sequence). This CDR3 contains 17 residues. Trimming took off 9 bases at V and 5 bases at J, with 23 bases between the two ends.

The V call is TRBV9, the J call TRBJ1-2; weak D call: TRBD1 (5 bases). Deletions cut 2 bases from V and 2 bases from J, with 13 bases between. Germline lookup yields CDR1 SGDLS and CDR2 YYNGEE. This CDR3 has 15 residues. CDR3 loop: CASSVTWGGNYGYTF. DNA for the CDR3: TGTGCCAGCAGCGTGACGTGGGGGGGAAACTATGGCTACACCTTC.

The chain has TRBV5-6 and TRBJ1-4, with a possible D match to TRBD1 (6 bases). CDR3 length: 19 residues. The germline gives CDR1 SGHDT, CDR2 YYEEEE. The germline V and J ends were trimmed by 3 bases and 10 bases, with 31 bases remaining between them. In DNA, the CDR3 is TGTGCCAGCAGCTCGCCGCCACAGGGTACGCATAAAGGTGGGGGAAAACTGTTTTTT. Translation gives CASSSPPQGTHKGGGKLFF.

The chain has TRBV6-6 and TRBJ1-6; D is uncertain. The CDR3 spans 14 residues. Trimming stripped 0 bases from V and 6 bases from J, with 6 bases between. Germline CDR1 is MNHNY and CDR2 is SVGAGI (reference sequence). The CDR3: CASSYSRVNSPLHF. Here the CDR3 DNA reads TGTGCCAGCAGTTACTCGAGGGTTAATTCACCCCTCCACTTT.

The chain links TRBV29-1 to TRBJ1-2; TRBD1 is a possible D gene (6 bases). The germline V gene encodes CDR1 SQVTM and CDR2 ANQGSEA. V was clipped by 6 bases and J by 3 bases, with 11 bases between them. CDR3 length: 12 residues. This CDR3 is CSVLQGYYGYTF. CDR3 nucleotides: TGCAGCGTCCTACAGGGATACTATGGCTACACCTTC.

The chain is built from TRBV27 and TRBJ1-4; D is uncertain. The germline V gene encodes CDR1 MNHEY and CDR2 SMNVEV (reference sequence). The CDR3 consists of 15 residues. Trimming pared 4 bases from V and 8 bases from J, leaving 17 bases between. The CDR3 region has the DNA TGTGCCAGCAGTTATCGCCAGGCCGGGGTGGAAAAACTGTTTTTT. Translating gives CASSYRQAGVEKLFF.